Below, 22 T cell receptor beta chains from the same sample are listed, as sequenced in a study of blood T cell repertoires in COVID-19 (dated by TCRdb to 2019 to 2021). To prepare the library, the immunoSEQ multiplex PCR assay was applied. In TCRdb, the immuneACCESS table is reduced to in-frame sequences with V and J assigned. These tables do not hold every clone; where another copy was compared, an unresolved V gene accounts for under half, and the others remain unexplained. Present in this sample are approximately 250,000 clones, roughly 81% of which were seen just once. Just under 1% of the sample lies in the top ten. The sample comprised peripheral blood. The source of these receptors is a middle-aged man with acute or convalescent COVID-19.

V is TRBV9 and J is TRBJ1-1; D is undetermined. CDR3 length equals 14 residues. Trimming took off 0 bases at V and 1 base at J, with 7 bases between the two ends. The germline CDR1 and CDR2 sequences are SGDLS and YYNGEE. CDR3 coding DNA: TGTGCCAGCAGCGTAGGGCACCAGAACACTGAAGCTTTCTTT. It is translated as CASSVGHQNTEAFF. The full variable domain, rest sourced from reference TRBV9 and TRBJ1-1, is DSGVTQTPKHLITATGQRVTLRCSPRSGDLSVYWYQQSLDQGLQFLIQYYNGEERAKGNILERFSAQQFPDLHSELNLSSLELGDSALYFCASSVGHQNTEAFFGQGTRLTVV.

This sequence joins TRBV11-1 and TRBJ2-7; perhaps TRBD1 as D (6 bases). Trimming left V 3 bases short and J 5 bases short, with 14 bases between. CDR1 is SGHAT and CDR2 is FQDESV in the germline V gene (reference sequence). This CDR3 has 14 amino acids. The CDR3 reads CASSLRTGSDEQYF. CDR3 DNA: TGTGCCAGCAGCTTGAGAACAGGGAGCGACGAGCAGTACTTC.

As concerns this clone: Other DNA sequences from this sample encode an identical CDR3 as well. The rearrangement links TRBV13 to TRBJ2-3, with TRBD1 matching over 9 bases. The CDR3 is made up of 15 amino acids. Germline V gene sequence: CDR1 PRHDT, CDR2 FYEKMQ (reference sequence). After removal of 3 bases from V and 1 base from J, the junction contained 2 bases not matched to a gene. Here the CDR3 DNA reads TGTGCCAGCAGCTTCCGGGACAGGGGCACAGATACGCAGTATTTT. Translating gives CASSFRDRGTDTQYF.

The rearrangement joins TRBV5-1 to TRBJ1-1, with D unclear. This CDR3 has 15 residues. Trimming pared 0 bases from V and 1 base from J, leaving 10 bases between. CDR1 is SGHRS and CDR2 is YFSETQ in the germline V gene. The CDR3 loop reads CASSLVAEKNTEAFF. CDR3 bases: TGCGCCAGCAGCTTGGTGGCCGAAAAGAACACTGAAGCTTTCTTT.

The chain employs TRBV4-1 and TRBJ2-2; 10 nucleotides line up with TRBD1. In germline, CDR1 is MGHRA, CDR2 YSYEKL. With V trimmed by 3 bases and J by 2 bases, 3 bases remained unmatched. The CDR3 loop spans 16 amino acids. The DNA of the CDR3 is TGCGCCAGCAGCCAGGGACAGGGGCCCAACACCGGGGAGCTGTTTTTT. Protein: CASSQGQGPNTGELFF.

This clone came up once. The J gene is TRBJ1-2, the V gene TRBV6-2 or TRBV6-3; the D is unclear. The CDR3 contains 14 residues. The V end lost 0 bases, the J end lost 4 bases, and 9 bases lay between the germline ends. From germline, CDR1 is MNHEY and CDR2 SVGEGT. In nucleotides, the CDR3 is TGTGCCAGCAGTTACTCGATAACAAGCTATGGCTACACCTTC. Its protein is CASSYSITSYGYTF.

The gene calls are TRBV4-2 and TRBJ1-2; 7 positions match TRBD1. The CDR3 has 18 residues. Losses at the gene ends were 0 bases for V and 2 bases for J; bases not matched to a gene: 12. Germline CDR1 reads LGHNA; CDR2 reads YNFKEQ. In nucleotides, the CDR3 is TGTGCCAGCAGCCAAGAAGGGGTCCGGACAGGCAACAACTATGGCTACACCTTC. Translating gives CASSQEGVRTGNNYGYTF.

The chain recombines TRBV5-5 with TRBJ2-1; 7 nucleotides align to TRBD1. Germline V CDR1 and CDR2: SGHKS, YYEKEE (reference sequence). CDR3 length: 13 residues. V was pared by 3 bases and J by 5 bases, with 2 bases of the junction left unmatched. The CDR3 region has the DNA TGTGCCAGCAGCTGGGACAGCCACAATGAGCAGTTCTTC. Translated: CASSWDSHNEQFF.

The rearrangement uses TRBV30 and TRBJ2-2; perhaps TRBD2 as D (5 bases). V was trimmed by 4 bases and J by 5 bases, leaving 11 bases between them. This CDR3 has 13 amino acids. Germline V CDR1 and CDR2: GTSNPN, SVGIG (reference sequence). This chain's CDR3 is CAWNREGTGELFF. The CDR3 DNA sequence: TGTGCCTGGAACCGGGAAGGAACCGGGGAGCTGTTTTTT. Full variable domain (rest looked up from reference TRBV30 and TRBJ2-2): SQTIHQWPATLVQPVGSPLSLECTVEGTSNPNLYWYRQAAGRGLQLLFYSVGIGQISSEVPQNLSASRPQDRQFILSSKKLLLSDSGFYLCAWNREGTGELFFGEGSRLTVL.

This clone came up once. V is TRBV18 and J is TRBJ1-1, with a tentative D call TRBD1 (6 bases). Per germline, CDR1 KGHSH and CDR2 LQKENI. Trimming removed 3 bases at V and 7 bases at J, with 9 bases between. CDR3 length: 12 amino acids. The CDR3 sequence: CASSPDRSEAFF. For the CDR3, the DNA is TGTGCCAGCTCACCGGACAGAAGTGAAGCTTTCTTT.

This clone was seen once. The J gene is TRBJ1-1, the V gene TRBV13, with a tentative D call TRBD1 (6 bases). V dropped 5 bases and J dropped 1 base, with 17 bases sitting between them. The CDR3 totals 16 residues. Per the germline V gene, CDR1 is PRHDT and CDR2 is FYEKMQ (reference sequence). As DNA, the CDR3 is TGTGCCAGCAGCGTTGCGCAGGGGCTAAAGAACACTGAAGCTTTCTTT. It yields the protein CASSVAQGLKNTEAFF.

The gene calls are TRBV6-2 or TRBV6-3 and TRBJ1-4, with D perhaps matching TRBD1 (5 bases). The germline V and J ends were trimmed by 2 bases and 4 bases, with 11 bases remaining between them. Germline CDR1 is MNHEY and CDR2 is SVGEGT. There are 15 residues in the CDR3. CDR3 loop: CASSYHPDSNEKLFF. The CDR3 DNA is TGTGCCAGCAGTTACCACCCCGACAGTAATGAAAAACTGTTTTTT.

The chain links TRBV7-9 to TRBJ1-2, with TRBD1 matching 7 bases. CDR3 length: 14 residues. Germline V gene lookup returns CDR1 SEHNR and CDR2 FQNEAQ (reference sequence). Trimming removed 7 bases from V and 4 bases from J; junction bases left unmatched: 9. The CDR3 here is CASIGDREGYGYTF. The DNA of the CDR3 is TGTGCCAGCATCGGGGACAGAGAGGGCTATGGCTACACCTTC.

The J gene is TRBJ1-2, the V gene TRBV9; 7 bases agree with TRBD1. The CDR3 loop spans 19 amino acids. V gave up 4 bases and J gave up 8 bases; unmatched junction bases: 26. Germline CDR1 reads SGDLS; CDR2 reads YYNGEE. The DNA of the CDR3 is TGTGCCAGCAGCCCCCGCCGGGCCTGGACAGGCGGATCATTTGAGGGCTACACCTTC. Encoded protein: CASSPRRAWTGGSFEGYTF.

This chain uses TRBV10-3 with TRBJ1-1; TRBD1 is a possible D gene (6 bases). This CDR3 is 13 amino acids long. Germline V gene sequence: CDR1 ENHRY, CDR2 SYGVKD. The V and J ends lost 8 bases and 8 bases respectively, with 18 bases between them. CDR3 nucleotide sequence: TGTGCCATCCGGACAGTAGTACCTCAAGAAGCTTTCTTT. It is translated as CAIRTVVPQEAFF.

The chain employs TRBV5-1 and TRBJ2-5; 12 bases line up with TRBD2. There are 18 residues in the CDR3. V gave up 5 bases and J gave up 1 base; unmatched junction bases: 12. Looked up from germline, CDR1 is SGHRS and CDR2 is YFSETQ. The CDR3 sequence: CASRKASLAGGLQETQYF. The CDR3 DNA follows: TGCGCCAGCAGAAAGGCCTCACTAGCGGGGGGCCTCCAAGAGACCCAGTACTTC.

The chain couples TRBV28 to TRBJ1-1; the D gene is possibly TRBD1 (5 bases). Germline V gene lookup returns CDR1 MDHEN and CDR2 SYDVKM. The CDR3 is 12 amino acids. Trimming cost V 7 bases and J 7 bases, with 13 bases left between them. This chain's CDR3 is CASKGRDLEAFF. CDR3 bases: TGTGCCAGCAAGGGGAGGGACCTTGAAGCTTTCTTT.

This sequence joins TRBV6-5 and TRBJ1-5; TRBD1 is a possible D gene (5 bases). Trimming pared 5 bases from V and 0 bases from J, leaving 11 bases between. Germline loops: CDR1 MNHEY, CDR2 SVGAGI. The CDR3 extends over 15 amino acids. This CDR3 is CASSRTGGSNQPQHF. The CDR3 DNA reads TGTGCCAGCAGTCGTACCGGGGGTAGCAATCAGCCCCAGCATTTT.

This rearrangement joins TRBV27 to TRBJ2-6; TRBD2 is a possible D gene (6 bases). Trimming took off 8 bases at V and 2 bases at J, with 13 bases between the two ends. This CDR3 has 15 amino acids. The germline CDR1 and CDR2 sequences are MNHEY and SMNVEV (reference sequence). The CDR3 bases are TGTGCCAGCCGGGACTTGGGAGCTGGGGCCAACGTCCTGACTTTC. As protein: CASRDLGAGANVLTF.

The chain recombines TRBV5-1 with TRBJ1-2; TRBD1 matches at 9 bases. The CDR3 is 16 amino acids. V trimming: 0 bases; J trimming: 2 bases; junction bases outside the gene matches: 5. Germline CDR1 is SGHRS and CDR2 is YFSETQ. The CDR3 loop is CASSLVTGGENYGYTF. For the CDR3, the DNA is TGCGCCAGCAGCTTGGTGACAGGGGGGGAGAACTATGGCTACACCTTC.

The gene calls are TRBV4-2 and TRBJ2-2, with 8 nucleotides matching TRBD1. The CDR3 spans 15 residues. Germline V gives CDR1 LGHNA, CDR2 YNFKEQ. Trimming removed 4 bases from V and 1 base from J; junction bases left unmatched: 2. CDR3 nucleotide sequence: TGTGCCAGCAGCCCCACAGGGGGGAACACCGGGGAGCTGTTTTTT. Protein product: CASSPTGGNTGELFF.

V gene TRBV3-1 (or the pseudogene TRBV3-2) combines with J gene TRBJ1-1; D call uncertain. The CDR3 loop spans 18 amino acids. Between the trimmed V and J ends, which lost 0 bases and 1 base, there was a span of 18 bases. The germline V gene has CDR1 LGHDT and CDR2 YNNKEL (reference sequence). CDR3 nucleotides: TGTGCCAGCAGCCAAGATACGGCGAGGGCTAGCGCGAACACTGAAGCTTTCTTT. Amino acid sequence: CASSQDTARASANTEAFF.